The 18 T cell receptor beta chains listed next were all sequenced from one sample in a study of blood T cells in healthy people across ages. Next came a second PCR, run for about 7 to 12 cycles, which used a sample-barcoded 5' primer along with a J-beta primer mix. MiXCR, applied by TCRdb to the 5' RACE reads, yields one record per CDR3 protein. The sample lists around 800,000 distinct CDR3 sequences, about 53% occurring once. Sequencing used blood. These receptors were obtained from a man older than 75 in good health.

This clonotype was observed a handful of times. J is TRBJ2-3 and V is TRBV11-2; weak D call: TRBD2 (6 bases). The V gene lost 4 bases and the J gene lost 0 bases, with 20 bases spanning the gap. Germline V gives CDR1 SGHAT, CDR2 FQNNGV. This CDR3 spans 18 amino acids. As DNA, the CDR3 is TGTGCCAGCAGCTCGGGTCCCGGGAGCCCCATTAGCACAGATACGCAGTATTTT. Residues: CASSSGPGSPISTDTQYF.

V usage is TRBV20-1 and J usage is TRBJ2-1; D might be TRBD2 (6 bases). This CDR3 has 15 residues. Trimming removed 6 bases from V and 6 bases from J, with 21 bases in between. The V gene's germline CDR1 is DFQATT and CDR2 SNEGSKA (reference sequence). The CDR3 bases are TGCAGTGCCTCCGGGATACTAACGGGAGCCAATGAGCAGTTCTTC. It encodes CSASGILTGANEQFF.

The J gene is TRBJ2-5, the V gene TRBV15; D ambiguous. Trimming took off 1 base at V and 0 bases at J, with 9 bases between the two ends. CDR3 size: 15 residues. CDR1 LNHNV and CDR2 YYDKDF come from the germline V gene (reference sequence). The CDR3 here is CATSRVGTYQETQYF. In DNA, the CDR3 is TGTGCCACCAGCAGAGTCGGCACATACCAAGAGACCCAGTACTTC.

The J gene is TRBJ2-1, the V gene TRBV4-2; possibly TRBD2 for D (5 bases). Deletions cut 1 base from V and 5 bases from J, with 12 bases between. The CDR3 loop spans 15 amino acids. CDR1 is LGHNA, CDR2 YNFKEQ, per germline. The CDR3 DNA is TGTGCCAGCAGCCAAGCGGGAATACGCGACAATGAGCAGTTCTTC. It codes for CASSQAGIRDNEQFF.

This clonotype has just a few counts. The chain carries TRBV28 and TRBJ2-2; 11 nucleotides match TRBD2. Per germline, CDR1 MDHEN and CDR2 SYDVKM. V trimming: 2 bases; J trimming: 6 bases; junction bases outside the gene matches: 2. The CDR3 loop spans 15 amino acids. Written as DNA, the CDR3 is TGTGCCAGCAGTTTACTAGCGGGGGGTGCCGGGGAGCTGTTTTTT. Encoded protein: CASSLLAGGAGELFF. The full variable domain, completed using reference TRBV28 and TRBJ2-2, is DVKVTQSSRYLVKRTGEKVFLECVQDMDHENMFWYRQDPGLGLRLIYFSYDVKMKEKGDIPEGYSVSREKKERFSLILESASTNQTSMYLCASSLLAGGAGELFFGEGSRLTVL.

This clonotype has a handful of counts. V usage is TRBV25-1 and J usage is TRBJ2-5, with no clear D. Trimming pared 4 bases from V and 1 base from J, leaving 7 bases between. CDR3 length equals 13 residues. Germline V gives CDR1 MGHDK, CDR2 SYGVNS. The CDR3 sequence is CASSAVTQETQYF. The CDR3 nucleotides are TGTGCCAGCAGTGCCGTCACCCAAGAGACCCAGTACTTC.

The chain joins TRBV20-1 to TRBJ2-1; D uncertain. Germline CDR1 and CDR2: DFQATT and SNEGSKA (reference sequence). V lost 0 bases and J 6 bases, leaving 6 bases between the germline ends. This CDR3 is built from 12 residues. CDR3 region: CSARESPNEQFF. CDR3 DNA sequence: TGCAGTGCTAGAGAATCCCCCAATGAGCAGTTCTTC.

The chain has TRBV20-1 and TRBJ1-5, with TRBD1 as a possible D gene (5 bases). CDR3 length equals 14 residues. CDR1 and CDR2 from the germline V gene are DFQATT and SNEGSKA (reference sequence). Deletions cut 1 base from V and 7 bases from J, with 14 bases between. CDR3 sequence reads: CSARGVGPGQPQHF. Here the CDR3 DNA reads TGCAGTGCTAGAGGGGTAGGGCCAGGGCAGCCCCAGCATTTT.

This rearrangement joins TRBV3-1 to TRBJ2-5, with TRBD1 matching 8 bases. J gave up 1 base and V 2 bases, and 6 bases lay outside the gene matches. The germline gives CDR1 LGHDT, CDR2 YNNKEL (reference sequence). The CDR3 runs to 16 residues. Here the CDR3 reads CASSQPTGGSQETQYF. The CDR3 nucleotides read TGTGCCAGCAGCCAACCAACAGGGGGGTCCCAAGAGACCCAGTACTTC.

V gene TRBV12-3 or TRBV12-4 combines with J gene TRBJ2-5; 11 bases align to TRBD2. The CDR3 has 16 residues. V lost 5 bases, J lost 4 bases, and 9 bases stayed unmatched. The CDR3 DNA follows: TGTGCCAGCAGTCCTTTAGCGGGAGGGCCAGGAGAGACCCAGTACTTC. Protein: CASSPLAGGPGETQYF.

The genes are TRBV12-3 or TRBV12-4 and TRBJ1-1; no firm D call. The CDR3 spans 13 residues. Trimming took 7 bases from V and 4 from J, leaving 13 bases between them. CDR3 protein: CASMLRPRTEAFF. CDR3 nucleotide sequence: TGTGCCAGCATGCTTCGGCCGCGCACTGAAGCTTTCTTT.

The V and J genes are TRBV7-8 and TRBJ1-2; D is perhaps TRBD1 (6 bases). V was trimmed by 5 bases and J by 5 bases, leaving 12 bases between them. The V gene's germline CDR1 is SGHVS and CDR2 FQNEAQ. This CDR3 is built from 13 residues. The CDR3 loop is CASSGGGIYGYTF. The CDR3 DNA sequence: TGTGCCAGCAGCGGAGGGGGGATTTATGGCTACACCTTC.

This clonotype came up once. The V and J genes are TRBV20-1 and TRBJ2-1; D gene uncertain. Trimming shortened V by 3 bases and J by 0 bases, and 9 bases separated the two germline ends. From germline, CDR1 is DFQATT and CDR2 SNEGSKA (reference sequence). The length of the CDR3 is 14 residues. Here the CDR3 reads CSASRAGSYNEQFF. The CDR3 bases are TGCAGTGCTAGTAGGGCAGGCTCCTACAATGAGCAGTTCTTC.

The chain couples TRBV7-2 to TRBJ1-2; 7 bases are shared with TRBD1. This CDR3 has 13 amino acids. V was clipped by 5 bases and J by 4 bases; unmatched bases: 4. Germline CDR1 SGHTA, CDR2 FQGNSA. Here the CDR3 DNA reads TGTGCCAGCAGCCGGGGACAGTTCTATGGCTACACCTTC. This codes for CASSRGQFYGYTF.

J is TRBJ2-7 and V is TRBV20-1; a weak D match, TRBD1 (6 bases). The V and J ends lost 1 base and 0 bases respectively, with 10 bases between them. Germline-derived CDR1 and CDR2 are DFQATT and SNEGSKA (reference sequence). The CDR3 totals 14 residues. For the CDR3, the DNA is TGCAGTGCTAGAGGCAGGGGTGCCTCCTACGAGCAGTACTTC. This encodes CSARGRGASYEQYF.

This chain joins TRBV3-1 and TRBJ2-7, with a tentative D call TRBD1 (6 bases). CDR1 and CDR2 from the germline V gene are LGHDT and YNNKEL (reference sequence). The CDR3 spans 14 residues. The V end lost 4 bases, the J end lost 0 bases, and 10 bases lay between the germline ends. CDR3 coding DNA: TGTGCCAGCAGCCCCGTACAGGGCTCCTACGAGCAGTACTTC. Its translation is CASSPVQGSYEQYF.

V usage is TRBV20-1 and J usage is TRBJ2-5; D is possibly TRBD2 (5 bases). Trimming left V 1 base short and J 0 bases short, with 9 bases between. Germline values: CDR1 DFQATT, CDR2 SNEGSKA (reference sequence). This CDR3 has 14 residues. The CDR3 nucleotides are TGCAGTGCTAGAGGAGCGGCCGACCAAGAGACCCAGTACTTC. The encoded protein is CSARGAADQETQYF.

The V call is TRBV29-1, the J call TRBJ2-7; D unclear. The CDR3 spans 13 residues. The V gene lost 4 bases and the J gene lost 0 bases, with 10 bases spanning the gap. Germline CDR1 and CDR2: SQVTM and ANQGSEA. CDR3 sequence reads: CSVVAVNSYEQYF. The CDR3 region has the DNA TGCAGCGTTGTGGCAGTAAACTCCTACGAGCAGTACTTC.